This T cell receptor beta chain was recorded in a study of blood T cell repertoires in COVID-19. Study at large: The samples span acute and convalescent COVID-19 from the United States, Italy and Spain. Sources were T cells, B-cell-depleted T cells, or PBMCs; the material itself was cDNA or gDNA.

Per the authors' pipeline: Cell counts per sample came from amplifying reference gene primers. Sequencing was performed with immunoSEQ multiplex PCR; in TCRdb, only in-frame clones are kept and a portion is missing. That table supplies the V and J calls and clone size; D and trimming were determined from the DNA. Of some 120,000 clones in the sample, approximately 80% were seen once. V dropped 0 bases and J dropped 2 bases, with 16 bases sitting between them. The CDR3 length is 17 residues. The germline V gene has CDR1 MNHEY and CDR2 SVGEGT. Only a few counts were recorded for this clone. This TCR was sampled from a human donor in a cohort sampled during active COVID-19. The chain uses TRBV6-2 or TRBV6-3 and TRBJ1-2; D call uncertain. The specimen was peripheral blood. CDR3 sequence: CASSYSFAGLANYGYTF. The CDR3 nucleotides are TGTGCCAGCAGTTACTCGTTTGCAGGCCTCGCAAACTATGGCTACACCTTC.